This record concerns one T cell receptor beta chain sequence. Profiling relied on immunoSEQ multiplex PCR, and the TCRdb table lists in-frame clones only, not all of them. The sample shows tens of thousands of clones, over 85% of them seen only once. These data belong to a study of blood T cell repertoires in COVID-19. Overall study context: The United States, Italy and Spain were the sources of the acute and convalescent COVID-19 samples. Nucleic acid was either cDNA or gDNA, and it came from T cells, B-cell-depleted T cells, or PBMCs.

Trimming took off 1 base at V and 5 bases at J, with 14 bases between the two ends. The length of the CDR3 is 15 residues. CDR1 MGHRA and CDR2 YSYEKL come from the germline V gene. This receptor was identified in a man in his fifties or sixties with acute or convalescent COVID-19. Source material: peripheral blood. The V call is TRBV4-1, the J call TRBJ2-5; D is possibly TRBD2 (6 bases). The chain's CDR3 is CASSQGPGVMETQYF. DNA for the CDR3: TGCGCCAGCAGCCAAGGGCCGGGAGTGATGGAGACCCAGTACTTC.